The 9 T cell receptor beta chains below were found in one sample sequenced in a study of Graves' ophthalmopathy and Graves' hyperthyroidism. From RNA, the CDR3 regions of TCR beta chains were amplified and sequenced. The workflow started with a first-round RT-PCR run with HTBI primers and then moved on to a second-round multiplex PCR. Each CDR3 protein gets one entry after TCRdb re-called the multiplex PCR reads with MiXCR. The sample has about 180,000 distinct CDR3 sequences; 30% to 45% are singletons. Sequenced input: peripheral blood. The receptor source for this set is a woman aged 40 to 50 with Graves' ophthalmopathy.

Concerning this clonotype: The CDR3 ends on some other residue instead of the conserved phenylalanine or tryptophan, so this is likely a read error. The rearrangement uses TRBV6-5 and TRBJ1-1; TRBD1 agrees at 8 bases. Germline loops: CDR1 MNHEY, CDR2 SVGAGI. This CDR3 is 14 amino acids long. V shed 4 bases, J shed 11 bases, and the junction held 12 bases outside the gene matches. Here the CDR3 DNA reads TGTGCCAGCAGTTGGGACAGGCAAGGACCTAGGGCTTTCCTT. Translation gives CASSWDRQGPRAFL.

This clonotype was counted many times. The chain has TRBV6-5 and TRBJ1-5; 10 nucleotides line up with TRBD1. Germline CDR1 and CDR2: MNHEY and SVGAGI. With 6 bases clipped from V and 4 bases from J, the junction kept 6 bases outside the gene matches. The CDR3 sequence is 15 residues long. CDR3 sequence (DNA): TGTGCCAGCAGCGGGGGGACAGGGGAGAATCAGCCCCAGCATTTT. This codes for CASSGGTGENQPQHF.

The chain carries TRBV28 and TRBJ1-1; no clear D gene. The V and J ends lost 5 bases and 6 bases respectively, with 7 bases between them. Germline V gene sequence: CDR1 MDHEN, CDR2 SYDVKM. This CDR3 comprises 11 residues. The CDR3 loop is CASSGRAEAFF. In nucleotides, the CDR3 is TGTGCCAGCAGTGGTAGGGCTGAAGCTTTCTTT.

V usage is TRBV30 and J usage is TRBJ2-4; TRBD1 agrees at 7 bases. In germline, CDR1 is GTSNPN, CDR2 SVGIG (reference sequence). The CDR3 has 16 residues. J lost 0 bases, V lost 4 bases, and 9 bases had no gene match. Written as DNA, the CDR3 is TGTGCCTGGATTGAGGGGGCGCCTATAGCCAAAAACATTCAGTACTTC. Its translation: CAWIEGAPIAKNIQYF. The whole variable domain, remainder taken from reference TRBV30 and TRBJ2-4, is SQTIHQWPATLVQPVGSPLSLECTVEGTSNPNLYWYRQAAGRGLQLLFYSVGIGQISSEVPQNLSASRPQDRQFILSSKKLLLSDSGFYLCAWIEGAPIAKNIQYFGAGTRLSVL.

The CDR3 DNA reads as TGCGCCAGCAGCTTCGACAGATCCTACGAGCAGTACTTC. This translates into CASSFDRSYEQYF. V is TRBV5-1 and J is TRBJ2-7; D might be TRBD1 (5 bases). The V end lost 2 bases, the J end lost 1 base, and 7 bases lay between the germline ends. CDR1 is SGHRS and CDR2 is YFSETQ in the germline V gene. The CDR3 extends over 13 amino acids.

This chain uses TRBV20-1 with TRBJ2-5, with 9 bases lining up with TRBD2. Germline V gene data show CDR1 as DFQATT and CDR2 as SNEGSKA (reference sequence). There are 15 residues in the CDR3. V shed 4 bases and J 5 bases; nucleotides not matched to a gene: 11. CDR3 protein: CSATDSGSAGETQYF. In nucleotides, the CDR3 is TGCAGTGCTACGGATAGCGGGAGTGCGGGGGAGACCCAGTACTTC.

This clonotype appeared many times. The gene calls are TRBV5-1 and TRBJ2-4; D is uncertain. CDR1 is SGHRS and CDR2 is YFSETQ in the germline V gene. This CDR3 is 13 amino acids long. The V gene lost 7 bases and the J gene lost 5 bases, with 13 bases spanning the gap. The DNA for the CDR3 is TGCGCCAGCGGCCTGCCCGAAGAAAACATTCAGTACTTC. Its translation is CASGLPEENIQYF.

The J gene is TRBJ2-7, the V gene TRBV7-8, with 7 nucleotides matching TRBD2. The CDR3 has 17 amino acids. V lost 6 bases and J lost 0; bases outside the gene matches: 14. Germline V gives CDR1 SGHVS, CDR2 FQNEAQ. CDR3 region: CASRSWEGQRDSYEQYF. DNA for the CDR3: TGTGCCAGCAGATCCTGGGAGGGGCAGCGGGACTCCTACGAGCAGTACTTC.

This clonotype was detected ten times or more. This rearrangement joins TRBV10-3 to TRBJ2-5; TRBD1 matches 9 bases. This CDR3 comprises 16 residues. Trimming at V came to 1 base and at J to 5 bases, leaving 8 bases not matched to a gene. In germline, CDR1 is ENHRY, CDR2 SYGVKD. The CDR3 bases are TGTGCCATCAGTGAGTTAGGGGGACAGGGTCCGGAGACCCAGTACTTC. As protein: CAISELGGQGPETQYF.